A selection of T cell receptor beta chains follows, all from one sample in a study of STAT5B mutations in CD4+ large granular lymphocyte leukemia. TCRdb's table, derived via immunoSEQ multiplex PCR, lists solely in-frame clones and lacks some. The table shows 40,000 to 55,000 clones, with approximately 86% occurring only once. Sequences were obtained from CD4+ T cells from blood buffy coats. These receptors originate from a human donor in good health. CDR3s include the opening cysteine and the closing phenylalanine or tryptophan. D genes are given only for firm matches. Size tells how often a clone was seen (once, few, many) or the class of an expanded clone, and some rows leave it out.

cdr3_length j_call v_call d_call clone_size cdr3_aa cdr3_nt
13 TRBJ1-2 TRBV30 - - CAWSLQGSGGYTF TGTGCCTGGAGCCTTCAGGGGTCGGGCGGCTACACCTTC
13 TRBJ1-1 TRBV5-6 - - CASSLSGGTEAFF TGTGCCAGCAGCCTGAGTGGGGGGACTGAAGCTTTCTTT
16 TRBJ1-5 TRBV5-8 TRBD1 - CASSPPGTGRNQPQHF TGTGCCAGCAGCCCCCCGGGGACAGGGCGCAATCAGCCCCAGCATTTT
15 TRBJ1-3 TRBV7-2 TRBD1 - CASSPGTAKRNTIYF TGTGCCAGCAGCCCGGGGACAGCTAAGAGAAACACCATATATTTT
14 TRBJ2-3 TRBV10-3 TRBD2 - CATRTSPDTDTQYF TGTGCCACCCGGACTAGCCCTGACACAGATACGCAGTATTTT
18 TRBJ2-1 TRBV2 TRBD2 - CASRAGTSGSRSYNEQFF TGTGCCAGCAGGGCCGGGACTAGCGGGAGTCGATCCTACAATGAGCAGTTCTTC
14 TRBJ2-1 TRBV11-2 - - CASSLHLAQNPTFF TGTGCCAGCAGCTTACACCTAGCGCAGAACCCCACGTTCTTC
14 TRBJ2-5 TRBV27 - - CASRRSTVLETQYF TGTGCCAGCAGGCGCTCTACAGTCCTAGAGACCCAGTACTTC
16 TRBJ1-3 TRBV6-5 - - CASSLRFGSSGNTIYF TGTGCCAGCAGTTTGAGGTTTGGGTCCTCTGGAAACACCATATATTTT
16 TRBJ1-5 TRBV19 TRBD1 - CASSKAGTGGSQPQHF TGTGCCAGTAGTAAGGCCGGGACAGGGGGTAGTCAGCCCCAGCATTTT
13 TRBJ2-1 TRBV5-1 TRBD2 - CASSPGGANEQFF TGCGCCAGCAGCCCGGGGGGAGCGAATGAGCAGTTCTTC
13 TRBJ1-5 TRBV7-6 - once CASSLSGTQPQHF TGTGCCAGCAGCTTATCGGGGACTCAGCCCCAGCATTTT
13 TRBJ2-7 TRBV21-1 - - CASSKPVSYEQYF TGTGCCAGCAGCAAACCAGTCTCCTACGAGCAGTACTTC
19 TRBJ2-1 TRBV10-2 TRBD2 - CASSEGLAGGPLAYNEQFF TGCGCCAGCAGTGAGGGATTAGCGGGAGGCCCCTTAGCCTACAATGAGCAGTTCTTC
18 TRBJ2-1 TRBV7-8 - - CASSLYPHKGQRYNEQFF TGTGCCAGCAGCTTATACCCCCATAAGGGGCAACGGTACAATGAGCAGTTCTTC
18 TRBJ1-5 TRBV4-1 TRBD1 - CASSQVDLGFRGDQPQHF TGCGCCAGCAGCCAAGTTGACTTGGGGTTCAGGGGGGATCAGCCCCAGCATTTT
16 TRBJ2-5 TRBV7-6 TRBD2 - CASSFGGGTSTETQYF TGTGCCAGCAGCTTCGGAGGGGGGACTAGTACAGAGACCCAGTACTTC
16 TRBJ2-2 TRBV6-5 - - CASSYFSNANTGELFF TGTGCCAGCAGTTACTTTTCGAACGCGAACACCGGGGAGCTGTTTTTT
13 TRBJ2-5 TRBV7-2 - - CASSRRIQETQYF TGTGCCAGCAGCCGCCGGATCCAAGAGACCCAGTACTTC
20 TRBJ2-1 TRBV6-1 TRBD2 - CASREGTSGSWGLSYNEQFF TGTGCCAGCAGGGAAGGGACTAGCGGGAGTTGGGGACTTTCCTACAATGAGCAGTTCTTC
18 TRBJ2-1 TRBV5-4 TRBD1 - CASSPGRGQRTSDNEQFF TGTGCCAGCAGCCCTGGTAGGGGGCAGAGAACATCCGACAATGAGCAGTTCTTC
14 TRBJ1-1 TRBV6-5 TRBD1 - CASSYSDRGGEAFF TGTGCCAGCAGTTACTCGGACAGGGGAGGTGAAGCTTTCTTT
16 TRBJ2-1 TRBV7-8 - - CASSLRTKGIHNGQFF TGTGCCAGCAGCTTAAGAACTAAAGGGATTCACAATGGGCAGTTCTTC
12 TRBJ2-7 TRBV7-9 TRBD1 few CASSFGQGEQYF TGTGCCAGCAGCTTCGGACAGGGTGAGCAGTACTTC
12 TRBJ2-1 TRBV28 TRBD2 - CATTSGNNEQFF TGTGCCACTACTAGCGGAAACAATGAGCAGTTCTTC
14 TRBJ1-1 TRBV7-3 - few CASSAAGVGTEAFF TGTGCCAGCAGCGCAGCCGGGGTTGGTACTGAAGCTTTCTTT
15 TRBJ1-4 TRBV2 - - CASSVRRGPNEKLFF TGTGCCAGCAGTGTGCGGCGGGGGCCTAATGAAAAACTGTTTTTT
15 TRBJ2-2 TRBV11-2 - few CASSLSGVNTGELFF TGTGCCAGCAGCTTATCCGGCGTGAACACCGGGGAGCTGTTTTTT
12 TRBJ2-1 TRBV6-6 TRBD1 - CASSLQGMGQFF TGTGCCAGCAGCCTACAGGGGATGGGGCAGTTCTTC
13 TRBJ2-5 TRBV30 - - CAWSVQRRETQYF TGTGCCTGGAGTGTACAACGGAGGGAGACCCAGTACTTC
12 TRBJ1-2 TRBV18 TRBD1 - CASSQDRSGYTF TGTGCCAGCTCACAGGACAGGTCCGGCTACACCTTC
13 TRBJ2-1 TRBV5-6 - once CASSRDFSNEQFF TGTGCCAGCAGCCGGGACTTTTCCAATGAGCAGTTCTTC
11 TRBJ2-1 TRBV20-1 - - CSARAHNEQFF TGCAGTGCTAGAGCCCACAATGAGCAGTTCTTC
13 TRBJ2-5 TRBV28 - - CASSLGVQETQYF TGTGCCAGCAGTTTAGGGGTCCAAGAGACCCAGTACTTC
13 TRBJ2-7 TRBV5-4 - - CASREGMGDEQYF TGTGCCAGCAGAGAGGGGATGGGGGACGAGCAGTACTTC
15 TRBJ2-6 TRBV7-3 - - CASSLGGAGANVLTF TGTGCCAGCAGCTTAGGGGGTGCGGGGGCCAACGTCCTGACTTTC
17 TRBJ2-7 TRBV5-1 TRBD2 - CASSLQLSREGGYEQYF TGCGCCAGCAGCTTACAACTATCGCGGGAGGGAGGCTACGAGCAGTACTTC
11 TRBJ2-7 TRBV28 - - CASSLLYEQYF TGTGCCAGCAGTCTCCTATACGAGCAGTACTTC
13 TRBJ2-3 TRBV11-2 - - CASSLAGADTQYF TGTGCCAGCAGCTTAGCGGGGGCAGATACGCAGTATTTT
15 TRBJ2-2 TRBV23-1 TRBD1 - CASRSDRSNTGELFF TGCGCCAGCAGATCGGACAGGTCGAACACCGGGGAGCTGTTTTTT
14 TRBJ2-1 TRBV10-3 TRBD2 - CAISGLAGNNEQFF TGTGCCATCAGTGGACTAGCGGGAAACAATGAGCAGTTCTTC
15 TRBJ2-2 TRBV7-9 TRBD2 - CASGTSGSLAGELFF TGTGCCAGCGGAACTAGCGGGAGCTTGGCCGGGGAGCTGTTTTTT
17 TRBJ2-2 TRBV5-1 TRBD2 - CASSLPSGNLVTGELFF TGCGCCAGCAGCTTACCTAGCGGGAACCTTGTAACCGGGGAGCTGTTTTTT
14 TRBJ1-3 TRBV5-4 - - CASSLDSSGNTIYF TGTGCCAGCAGCTTGGACAGCTCTGGAAACACCATATATTTT
15 TRBJ2-1 TRBV19 - few CASSNREGGYNEQFF TGTGCCAGTAGTAACAGGGAGGGGGGGTACAATGAGCAGTTCTTC
14 TRBJ2-7 TRBV5-1 - - CASSLGDSFYEQYF TGCGCCAGCAGCTTGGGGGACTCTTTTTACGAGCAGTACTTC
19 TRBJ1-5 TRBV28 - - CASSLLDFRTGRNNQPQHF TGTGCCAGCAGCCTACTAGATTTTCGAACAGGGAGAAACAATCAGCCCCAGCATTTT
10 TRBJ2-1 TRBV20-1 - - CSASVSRQFF TGCAGTGCTAGCGTGAGCAGGCAGTTCTTC
13 TRBJ1-1 TRBV29-1 - once CSVDRGMNTEAFF TGCAGCGTTGATCGGGGGATGAACACTGAAGCTTTCTTT
16 TRBJ2-1 TRBV11-3 TRBD2 - CASSLAGGAGYNEQFF TGTGCCAGCAGCTTAGCGGGGGGGGCAGGGTACAATGAGCAGTTCTTC